This T cell receptor (beta chain) was sequenced during a study of OX40 agonist ivuxolimab in advanced cancers. Overall study findings and caveats: Certain nonresponding patients likewise had low normalized T-cell clonal expansion. CD4+ and CD8+ T cells in blood underwent clonal expansion by week 6 at 0.1 to 3.0 mg/kg. Among the lowest peripheral clonal expansion occurred in 0.1-3.0 mg/kg partial responders.

Sequenced by immunoSEQ multiplex PCR; TCRdb stores in-frame clones only, minus some. The sample contains nearly 110,000 clones, just over 90% of which appear only once. Turning to this clone: Its antigen remains unknown.

Patients were excluded for autoimmune disease history or systemic immunosuppression. CDR1 and CDR2 (germline): SEHNR, FQNEAQ (reference sequence). V shed 5 bases, J shed 10 bases, and the junction held 7 bases outside the gene matches. The CDR3 is made up of 12 amino acids. The chain recombines TRBV7-9 with TRBJ1-1, with 7 nucleotides matching TRBD1. Sequences were derived from CD4+ or CD8+ T cells sorted from blood, sampled in a trial of the OX40 agonist ivuxolimab. This sequence originates from an adult with an advanced solid tumor such as melanoma, head and neck, liver or kidney cancer. This CDR3 reads CASSPLDRRAFF. For the CDR3, the DNA is TGTGCCAGCAGCCCCTTGGACAGGAGAGCTTTCTTT.